These 30 T cell receptor beta chains share one sample of origin, sequenced in a study of blood T cells in healthy people across ages. Primed by a sample-barcoded 5' primer and a J-beta primer mix, a second PCR proceeded for about 6 to 12 cycles. TCRdb ran MiXCR on the 5' RACE reads and lists one entry per CDR3 protein. Of 700,000 to 900,000 distinct CDR3 sequences in the sample, 40% to 65% were seen once. The sample comprised blood. The receptors were sampled from a man older than 75 in good health.

The chain employs TRBV6-6 and TRBJ2-3; TRBD2 matches at 13 bases. The CDR3 has 17 amino acids. Germline V gene sequence: CDR1 MNHNY, CDR2 SVGAGI (reference sequence). With V trimmed by 4 bases and J by 4 bases, 8 bases remained unmatched. The DNA of the CDR3 is TGTGCCAGCAGTTTCTCTGTACTAGCGGGAGGGCCAGATACGCAGTATTTT. The encoded protein is CASSFSVLAGGPDTQYF.

This clonotype was observed once. The chain links TRBV6-2 or TRBV6-3 to TRBJ2-3; 8 bases fit TRBD2. The germline V gene encodes CDR1 MNHEY and CDR2 SVGEGT. V trimming: 2 bases; J trimming: 14 bases; junction bases outside the gene matches: 15. The CDR3 sequence is 15 residues long. CDR3 in DNA: TGTGCCAGCAGTTACCCCCTGAGCGGGAGCCGATACGCGTATTTT. Translated, it gives CASSYPLSGSRYAYF.

V is TRBV28 and J is TRBJ2-7; D remains unclear. The DNA end is a closer match to TRBJ2-5, so the J assignment may be wrong. The germline V gene encodes CDR1 MDHEN and CDR2 SYDVKM. The CDR3 covers 14 residues. The CDR3 DNA follows: TGTGCCAGCAGTACCCGAGCACCGCAAGAGACCCAGTACTTC. This gives the protein CASSTRAPQETQYF.

For this clonotype: A much larger clone lies one base from this, so it may be a read error. V usage is TRBV6-2 or TRBV6-3 and J usage is TRBJ1-1; D is uncertain. Trimming removed 8 bases at V and 1 base at J, with 17 bases between. The germline V gene has CDR1 MNHEY and CDR2 SVGEGT. The CDR3 consists of 15 residues. The CDR3 coding sequence is TGTGCCAGCGGTGGACCCCCTGCGGCGAACACTGAAGCTTTCTTT. Protein product: CASGGPPAANTEAFF.

The V and J genes are TRBV7-3 and TRBJ1-5; D remains ambiguous. Germline assignment: CDR1 SGHTA and CDR2 FQGTGA. With 2 bases removed from V and 6 bases from J, the gap between germline ends came to 5 bases. The CDR3 is 12 residues long. The CDR3 DNA follows: TGTGCCAGCAGCTTAGAGTTTCAGCCCCAGCATTTT. Translation gives CASSLEFQPQHF.

The V gene is TRBV9, the J gene TRBJ1-2; D may be TRBD1 (6 bases). The germline CDR1 and CDR2 sequences are SGDLS and YYNGEE. Trimming removed 6 bases at V and 2 bases at J, with 8 bases between. CDR3 length equals 12 residues. The CDR3 nucleotides read TGTGCCAGCACGGACAGAAACTATGGCTACACCTTC. Encoded protein: CASTDRNYGYTF.

J is TRBJ1-2 and V is TRBV10-3; D is undetermined. The CDR3 is 14 amino acids. CDR1 ENHRY and CDR2 SYGVKD come from the germline V gene. The germline V and J ends were trimmed by 2 bases and 5 bases, with 12 bases remaining between them. CDR3 sequence reads: CAISEVRSSYGYTF. CDR3 coding DNA: TGTGCCATCAGTGAGGTTCGGTCTTCTTATGGCTACACCTTC.

The gene calls are TRBV12-3 or TRBV12-4 and TRBJ2-3; D possibly corresponds to TRBD2 (7 bases). The CDR3 length is 16 residues. V shed 5 bases and J shed 10 bases, with 25 bases lying between them. The CDR3 sequence is CASSARDKYREDAQYF. The CDR3 DNA reads TGTGCCAGCAGTGCCCGGGACAAATATCGGGAGGATGCGCAGTATTTT.

In this sample, this clonotype turned up a few times. The chain joins TRBV6-5 to TRBJ2-7, with D possibly being TRBD1 (6 bases). This CDR3 is built from 13 residues. Trimming removed 6 bases from V and 2 bases from J, with 11 bases in between. The germline gives CDR1 MNHEY, CDR2 SVGAGI. The CDR3 coding sequence is TGTGCCAGCAGGCGGACAGTGACCTACGAGCAGTACTTC. The encoded protein is CASRRTVTYEQYF.

This clonotype was found a few times. This sequence joins TRBV28 and TRBJ2-3; D possibly corresponds to TRBD1 (6 bases). The V and J ends lost 6 bases and 5 bases respectively, with 24 bases between them. Germline values: CDR1 MDHEN, CDR2 SYDVKM. The CDR3 is made up of 17 amino acids. For the CDR3, the DNA is TGTGCCAGCAGCTCCCCCGGGACATTGAGAACAAGAGATACGCAGTATTTT. Its protein product is CASSSPGTLRTRDTQYF.

The V and J genes are TRBV5-6 and TRBJ2-3; TRBD2 matches at 10 bases. CDR1 is SGHDT and CDR2 is YYEEEE in the germline V gene. The CDR3 is 14 residues long. The V gene end was trimmed by 4 bases and the J gene end by 14 bases; junction bases not matched to a gene: 13. This CDR3 reads CASSPSGSRRYAYF. DNA for the CDR3: TGTGCCAGCAGCCCTAGCGGGAGTCGCAGATACGCGTATTTT.

The CDR3 region is CASSYGVSGNTIYF. The CDR3 DNA reads as TGTGCCAGCAGCTATGGGGTCTCTGGAAACACCATATATTTT. The V and J genes are TRBV7-9 and TRBJ1-3; no clear D. Germline V gene sequence: CDR1 SEHNR, CDR2 FQNEAQ (reference sequence). V gave up 4 bases and J gave up 0 bases, with 7 bases separating them. The CDR3 consists of 14 residues.

This clonotype showed up just a few times. This chain uses TRBV7-2 with TRBJ2-6; 11 nucleotides line up with TRBD1. Per germline, CDR1 SGHTA and CDR2 FQGNSA. V gave up 5 bases and J gave up 1 base; unmatched junction bases: 4. This CDR3 is 17 amino acids long. The chain's CDR3 is CASSRRDRGSGANVLTF. Written as DNA, the CDR3 is TGTGCCAGCAGCCGCCGGGACAGGGGGTCTGGGGCCAACGTCCTGACTTTC.

This chain connects TRBV29-1 to TRBJ2-1; D is unresolved. V was clipped by 6 bases and J by 13 bases, with 19 bases between them. The CDR3 totals 12 residues. Germline values: CDR1 SQVTM, CDR2 ANQGSEA. CDR3 in DNA: TGCAGCGTCCTCGACGGCGGAGAGACCCAGTTCTTC. The encoded protein is CSVLDGGETQFF.

This chain connects TRBV9 to TRBJ1-2, with TRBD1 as a possible D gene (5 bases). Trimming stripped 4 bases from V and 2 bases from J, with 15 bases between. In germline, CDR1 is SGDLS, CDR2 YYNGEE. The CDR3 spans 15 residues. As DNA, the CDR3 is TGTGCCAGCAGCCTTCCGTCGGGGGGGAACTATGGCTACACCTTC. Translation: CASSLPSGGNYGYTF.

The chain links TRBV29-1 to TRBJ2-3; TRBD2 aligns across 9 bases. Germline CDR1 and CDR2: SQVTM and ANQGSEA. The CDR3 is 19 amino acids. Trimming removed 6 bases from V and 3 bases from J; junction bases left unmatched: 22. The CDR3: CSVGAGGPRGTALTDTQYF. The CDR3 DNA is TGCAGCGTCGGGGCGGGGGGGCCCCGGGGGACAGCCTTGACAGATACGCAGTATTTT.

In its sample, this clonotype was seen a few times. The chain combines TRBV7-9 with TRBJ2-3; 7 bases are a match to TRBD2. This CDR3 has 18 amino acids. Germline CDR1 and CDR2: SEHNR and FQNEAQ (reference sequence). The J segment lost 2 bases and the V segment lost 5 bases, leaving 16 bases of the junction unmatched. Here the CDR3 DNA reads TGTGCCAGCAGCCCCCAGACCCTGAACCGGGACTACACAGATACGCAGTATTTT. Translating it yields CASSPQTLNRDYTDTQYF.

This clonotype was counted a few times. J is TRBJ2-3 and V is TRBV6-2 or TRBV6-3; 9 bases agree with TRBD1. V trimming: 4 bases; J trimming: 1 base; junction bases outside the gene matches: 3. Germline CDR1 reads MNHEY; CDR2 reads SVGEGT. The CDR3 sequence is 15 residues long. CDR3 protein: CASSWTGDRTDTQYF. The CDR3 DNA reads TGTGCCAGCAGTTGGACAGGGGACCGCACAGATACGCAGTATTTT.

Details on this clonotype: Germline and junction disagree at one end, which may indicate a read error. The chain combines TRBV6-5 with TRBJ2-6; no clear D. Germline CDR1 and CDR2: MNHEY and SVGAGI. The CDR3 length is 14 residues. The CDR3: CASSYSRGANVLTF. The CDR3 DNA follows: TGTGCCAGCAGCTACTCACGTGGGGCCAACGTCCTGACTTTC.

This clonotype was observed a single time. The chain uses TRBV3-1 and TRBJ2-5, with TRBD2 identical over 8 bases. The germline V gene has CDR1 LGHDT and CDR2 YNNKEL (reference sequence). The CDR3 is made up of 16 amino acids. V was clipped by 4 bases and J by 7 bases; unmatched bases: 14. This CDR3 is CASSPTSVTSLGTQYF. CDR3 bases: TGTGCCAGCAGCCCGACTAGCGTGACTTCCCTTGGGACCCAGTACTTC.

This clonotype was picked up a small number of times. V and J are TRBV29-1 and TRBJ2-4; 8 bases are a match to TRBD1. V was pared by 6 bases and J by 0 bases, with 19 bases of the junction left unmatched. CDR1 is SQVTM and CDR2 is ANQGSEA in the germline V gene. CDR3 length equals 19 residues. The CDR3 loop is CSVSDRVGLAALAKNIQYF. The DNA of the CDR3 is TGCAGCGTCTCGGACAGGGTGGGATTAGCGGCCCTAGCCAAAAACATTCAGTACTTC.

The chain is built from TRBV12-3 or TRBV12-4 and TRBJ1-5; unclear D gene. The CDR3 extends over 12 amino acids. With 3 bases removed from V and 6 bases from J, the gap between germline ends came to 6 bases. The CDR3 sequence is CASSFPLQPQHF. The CDR3 coding sequence is TGTGCCAGCAGTTTTCCCCTTCAGCCCCAGCATTTT.

This chain joins TRBV19 and TRBJ1-2, with 8 positions matching TRBD1. Germline CDR1 LNHDA, CDR2 SQIVND (reference sequence). The ends lost 2 bases at V and 8 bases at J; junction bases unmatched: 7. The CDR3 is made up of 14 amino acids. DNA of the CDR3: TGTGCCAGTAGTATACAGGGGGCAGTCGGCGGCTACACCTTC. Encoded protein: CASSIQGAVGGYTF.

This clonotype was counted between two and nine times. This rearrangement joins TRBV14 to TRBJ2-5; no reliable D call. V was shortened by 0 bases and J by 2 bases, with 10 bases between the two germline ends. There are 15 residues in the CDR3. Germline V CDR1 and CDR2: SGHDN, FVKESK. The DNA of the CDR3 is TGTGCCAGCAGCCAAGATGCCAGTAGTCAAGAGACCCAGTACTTC. It translates to CASSQDASSQETQYF.

As to this clonotype: At one end, the junction sequence differs from germline, possibly due to a read error. The chain uses TRBV5-1 and TRBJ2-7, with 8 bases aligning to TRBD1. CDR3 length: 14 residues. Germline V lookup: CDR1 SGHRS, CDR2 YFSETQ. The CDR3 here is CASSRGDRQGEQYF. The CDR3 DNA sequence: TGCGCTAGCAGCAGGGGGGACAGGCAGGGTGAGCAGTACTTC.

This clonotype has a single count. The genes are TRBV20-1 and TRBJ2-5; no reliable D call. V was trimmed by 0 bases and J by 2 bases, leaving 16 bases between them. This CDR3 comprises 16 residues. The germline CDR1 and CDR2 sequences are DFQATT and SNEGSKA (reference sequence). The DNA for the CDR3 is TGCAGTGCTAGAGATGAGATTAGCCGATTTCAAGAGACCCAGTACTTC. It codes for CSARDEISRFQETQYF.

CDR3 sequence: CASSVFSAALGDEQFF. The CDR3 nucleotides read TGTGCCAGCAGCGTATTCTCAGCGGCCCTAGGGGATGAGCAGTTCTTC. This chain uses TRBV9 with TRBJ2-1; TRBD1 or TRBD2 may be the D gene (5 bases each). V was pared by 1 base and J by 8 bases, with 19 bases between. The CDR3 length is 16 residues. The germline gives CDR1 SGDLS, CDR2 YYNGEE.

This clonotype has just one count. The chain joins TRBV6-5 to TRBJ1-6, with D hard to call. The CDR3 spans 13 residues. CDR1 and CDR2 (germline): MNHEY, SVGAGI. V was clipped by 7 bases and J by 8 bases, with 12 bases between them. The CDR3 reads CASTDFEDSPLHF. CDR3 coding DNA: TGTGCCAGCACCGATTTCGAGGATTCACCCCTCCACTTT.

This chain connects TRBV7-8 to TRBJ2-7, with D tentatively TRBD2 (5 bases). V gave up 7 bases and J gave up 3 bases, with 16 bases separating them. The CDR3 has 14 amino acids. CDR1 and CDR2 (germline): SGHVS, FQNEAQ. CDR3 nucleotides: TGTGCCAGCAAAGCGCGACCGGGAAACTACGAGCAGTACTTC. Translation gives CASKARPGNYEQYF. The full variable domain, completed using reference TRBV7-8 and TRBJ2-7, is GAGVSQSPRYKVAKRGQDVALRCDPISGHVSLFWYQQALGQGPEFLTYFQNEAQLDKSGLPSDRFFAERPEGSVSTLKIQRTQQEDSAVYLCASKARPGNYEQYFGPGTRLTVT.

The chain joins TRBV6-5 to TRBJ2-7; 13 nucleotides align to TRBD2. Per germline, CDR1 MNHEY and CDR2 SVGAGI. CDR3 length: 16 residues. After removal of 4 bases from V and 4 bases from J, the junction contained 7 bases not matched to a gene. The CDR3 DNA is TGTGCCAGCAGTTGGGGACTAGCGGGACGGGTTTACGAGCAGTACTTC. Protein product: CASSWGLAGRVYEQYF.